This T cell receptor beta chain originates from a study of blood T cell repertoires in COVID-19. Study-level information: Samples of COVID-19 (acute and convalescent) were obtained from the United States, Italy and Spain.

The ends were cut back, 7 bases at V and 5 bases at J, with 11 bases in the middle. CDR1 SGHAT and CDR2 FQNNGV come from the germline V gene. CDR3 length: 13 residues. Original data processing: Amplification of reference gene primers provided the estimated nucleated cell counts. Only in-frame clones appear in the TCRdb table, and some are missing; sequencing was by immunoSEQ multiplex PCR. V, J and clone size reflect that table, while D and trimming were determined from the DNA. The sample records approximately 230,000 clones, 70% to 85% being singletons. This chain connects TRBV11-2 to TRBJ2-2; D might be TRBD2 (5 bases). Sequencing was performed on PBMCs or T cells enriched from blood (not recorded which). The sequence was obtained from a man in his forties or fifties who had recovered from COVID-19. This chain's CDR3 is CASIPGSTGELFF. The DNA for the CDR3 is TGTGCCAGCATTCCGGGGTCAACCGGGGAGCTGTTTTTT.